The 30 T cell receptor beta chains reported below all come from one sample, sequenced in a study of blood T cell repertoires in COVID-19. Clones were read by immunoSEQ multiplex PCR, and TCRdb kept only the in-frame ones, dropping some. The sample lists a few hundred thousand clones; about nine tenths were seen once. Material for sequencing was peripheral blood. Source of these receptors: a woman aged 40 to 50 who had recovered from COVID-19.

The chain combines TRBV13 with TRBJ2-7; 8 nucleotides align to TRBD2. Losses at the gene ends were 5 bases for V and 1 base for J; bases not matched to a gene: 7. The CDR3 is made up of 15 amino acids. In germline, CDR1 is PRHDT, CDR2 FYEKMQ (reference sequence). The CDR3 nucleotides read TGTGCCAGCAGCCTCTTCGGGACTAGATCCTACGAGCAGTACTTC. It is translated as CASSLFGTRSYEQYF.

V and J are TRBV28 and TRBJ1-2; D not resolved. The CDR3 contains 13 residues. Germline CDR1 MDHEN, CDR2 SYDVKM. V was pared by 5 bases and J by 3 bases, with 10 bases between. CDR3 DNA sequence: TGTGCCAGCAGTCCCGGCGGCTACTATGGCTACACCTTC. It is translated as CASSPGGYYGYTF.

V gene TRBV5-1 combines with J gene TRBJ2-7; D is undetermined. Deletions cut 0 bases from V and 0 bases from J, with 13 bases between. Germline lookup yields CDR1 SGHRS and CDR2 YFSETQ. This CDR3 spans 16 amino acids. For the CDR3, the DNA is TGCGCCAGCAGCTTGGATGGGCTGCAGAGCTCCTACGAGCAGTACTTC. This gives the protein CASSLDGLQSSYEQYF. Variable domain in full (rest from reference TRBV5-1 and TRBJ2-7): KAGVTQTPRYLIKTRGQQVTLSCSPISGHRSVSWYQQTPGQGLQFLFEYFSETQRNKGNFPGRFSGRQFSNSRSEMNVSTLELGDSALYLCASSLDGLQSSYEQYFGPGTRLTVT.

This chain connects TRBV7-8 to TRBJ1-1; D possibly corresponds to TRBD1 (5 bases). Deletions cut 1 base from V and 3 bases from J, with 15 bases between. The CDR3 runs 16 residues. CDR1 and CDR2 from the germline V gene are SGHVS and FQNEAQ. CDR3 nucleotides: TGTGCCAGCAGCTTAGGGGGCCCGAGAAAGGACACTGAAGCTTTCTTT. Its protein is CASSLGGPRKDTEAFF.

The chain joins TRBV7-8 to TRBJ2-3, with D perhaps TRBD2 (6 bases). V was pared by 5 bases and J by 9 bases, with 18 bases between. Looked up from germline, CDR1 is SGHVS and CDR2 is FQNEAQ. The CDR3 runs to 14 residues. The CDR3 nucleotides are TGTGCCAGCAGCGCTAGGGTATTGGCGGGAACGCAGTATTTT. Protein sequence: CASSARVLAGTQYF.

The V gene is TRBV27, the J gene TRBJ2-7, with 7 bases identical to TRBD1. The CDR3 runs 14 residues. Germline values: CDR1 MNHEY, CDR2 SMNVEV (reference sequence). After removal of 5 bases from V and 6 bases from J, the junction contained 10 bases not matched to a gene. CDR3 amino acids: CASSPGTVGVEQYF. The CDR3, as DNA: TGTGCCAGCAGTCCCGGGACAGTCGGGGTCGAGCAGTACTTC.

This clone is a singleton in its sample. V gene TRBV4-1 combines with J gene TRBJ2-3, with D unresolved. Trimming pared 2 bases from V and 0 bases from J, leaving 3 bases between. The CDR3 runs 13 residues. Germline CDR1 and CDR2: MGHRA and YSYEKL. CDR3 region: CASSQLSTDTQYF. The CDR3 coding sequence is TGCGCCAGCAGCCAATTAAGCACAGATACGCAGTATTTT.

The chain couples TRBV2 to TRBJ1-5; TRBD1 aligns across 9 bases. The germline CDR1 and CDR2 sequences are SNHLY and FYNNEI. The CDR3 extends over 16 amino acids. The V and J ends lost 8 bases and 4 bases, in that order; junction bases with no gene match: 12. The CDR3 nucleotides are TGTGCCAGCGGAAAAATGGACAGGGGTCCGAATCAGCCCCAGCATTTT. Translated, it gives CASGKMDRGPNQPQHF. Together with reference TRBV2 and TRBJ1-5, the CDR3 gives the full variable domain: EPEVTQTPSHQVTQMGQEVILRCVPISNHLYFYWYRQILGQKVEFLVSFYNNEISEKSEIFDDQFSVERPDGSNFTLKIRSTKLEDSAMYFCASGKMDRGPNQPQHFGDGTRLSIL.

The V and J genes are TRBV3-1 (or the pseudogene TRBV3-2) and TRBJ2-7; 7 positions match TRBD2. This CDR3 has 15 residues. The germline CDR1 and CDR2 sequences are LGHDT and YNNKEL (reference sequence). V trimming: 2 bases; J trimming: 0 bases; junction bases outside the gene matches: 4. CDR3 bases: TGTGCCAGCAGCCAACGGGCGGGAGACTCCTACGAGCAGTACTTC. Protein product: CASSQRAGDSYEQYF.

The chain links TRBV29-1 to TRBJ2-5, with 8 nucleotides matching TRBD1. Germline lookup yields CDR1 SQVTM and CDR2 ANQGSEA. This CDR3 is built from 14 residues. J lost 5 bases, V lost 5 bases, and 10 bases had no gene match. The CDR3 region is CSVPPPGGAETQYF. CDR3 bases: TGCAGCGTTCCCCCACCAGGGGGCGCGGAGACCCAGTACTTC.

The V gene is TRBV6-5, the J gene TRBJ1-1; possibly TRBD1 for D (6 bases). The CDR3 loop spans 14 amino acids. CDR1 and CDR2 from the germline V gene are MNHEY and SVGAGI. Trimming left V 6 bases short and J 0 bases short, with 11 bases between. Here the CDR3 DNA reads TGTGCCAGCAGGAGGGACACCTTGAACACTGAAGCTTTCTTT. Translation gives CASRRDTLNTEAFF.

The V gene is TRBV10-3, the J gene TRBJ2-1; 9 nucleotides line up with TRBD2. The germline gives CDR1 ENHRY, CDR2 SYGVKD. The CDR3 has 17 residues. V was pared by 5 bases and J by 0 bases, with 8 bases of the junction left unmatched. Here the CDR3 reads CAISLGTSSSSYNEQFF. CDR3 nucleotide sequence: TGTGCCATCAGTCTCGGGACTAGCTCCAGCTCCTACAATGAGCAGTTCTTC.

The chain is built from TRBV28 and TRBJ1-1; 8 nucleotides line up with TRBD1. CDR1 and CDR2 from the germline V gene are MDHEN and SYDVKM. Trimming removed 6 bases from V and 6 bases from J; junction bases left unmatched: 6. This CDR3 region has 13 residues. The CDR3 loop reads CASSRGLWAEAFF. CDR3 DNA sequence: TGTGCCAGCAGCAGGGGGCTTTGGGCTGAAGCTTTCTTT.

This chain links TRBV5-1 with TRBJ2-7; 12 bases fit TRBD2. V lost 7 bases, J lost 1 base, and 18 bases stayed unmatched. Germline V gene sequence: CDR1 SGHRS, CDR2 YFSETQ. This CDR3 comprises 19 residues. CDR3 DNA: TGCGCCAGCCCAACTCGGACTAGCGGGAAAGAGGGGGGTTCCTACGAGCAGTACTTC. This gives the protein CASPTRTSGKEGGSYEQYF.

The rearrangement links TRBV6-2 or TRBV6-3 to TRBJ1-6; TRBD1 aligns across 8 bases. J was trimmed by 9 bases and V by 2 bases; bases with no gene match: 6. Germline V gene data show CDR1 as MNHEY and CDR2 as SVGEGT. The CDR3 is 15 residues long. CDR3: CASSYQGARGSPLHF. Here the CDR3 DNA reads TGTGCCAGCAGTTACCAGGGGGCAAGGGGTTCACCCCTCCACTTT.

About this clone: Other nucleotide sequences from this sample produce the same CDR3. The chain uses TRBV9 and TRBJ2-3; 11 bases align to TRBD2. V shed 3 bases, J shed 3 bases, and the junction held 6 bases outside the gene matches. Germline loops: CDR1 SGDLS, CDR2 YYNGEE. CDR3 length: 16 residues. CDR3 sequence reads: CASSALAGGETDTQYF. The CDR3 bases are TGTGCCAGCAGCGCGCTAGCGGGAGGAGAGACAGATACGCAGTATTTT.

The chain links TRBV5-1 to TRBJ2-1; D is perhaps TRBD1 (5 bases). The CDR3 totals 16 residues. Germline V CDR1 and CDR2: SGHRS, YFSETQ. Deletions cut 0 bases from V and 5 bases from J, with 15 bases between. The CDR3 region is CASSLGSAGWDNEQFF. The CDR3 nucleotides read TGCGCCAGCAGCTTGGGCTCTGCAGGGTGGGACAATGAGCAGTTCTTC.

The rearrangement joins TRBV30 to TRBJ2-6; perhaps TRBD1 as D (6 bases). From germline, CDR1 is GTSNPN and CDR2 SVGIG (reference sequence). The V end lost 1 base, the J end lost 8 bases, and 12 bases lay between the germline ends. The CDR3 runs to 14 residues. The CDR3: CAWSGNRVSNVLTF. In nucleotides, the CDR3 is TGTGCCTGGAGTGGAAACAGGGTTTCCAACGTCCTGACTTTC.

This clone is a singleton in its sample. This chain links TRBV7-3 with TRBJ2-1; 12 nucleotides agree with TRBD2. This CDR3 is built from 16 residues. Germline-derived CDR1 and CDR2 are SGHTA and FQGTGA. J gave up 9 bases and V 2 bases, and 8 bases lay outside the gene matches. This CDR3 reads CASSLFGELAGGEQFF. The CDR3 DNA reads TGTGCCAGCAGCTTATTCGGGGAACTAGCGGGAGGTGAGCAGTTCTTC.

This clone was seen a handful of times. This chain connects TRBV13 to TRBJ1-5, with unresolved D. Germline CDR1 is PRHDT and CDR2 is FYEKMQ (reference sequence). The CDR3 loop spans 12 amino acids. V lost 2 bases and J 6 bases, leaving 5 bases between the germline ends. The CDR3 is CASSLSGQPQHF. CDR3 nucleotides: TGTGCCAGCAGCTTATCCGGTCAGCCCCAGCATTTT.

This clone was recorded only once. As DNA, the CDR3 is TGTGCCAGCCGCCACGGGACAGGGCGCGAGCAGTACTTC. Amino acids: CASRHGTGREQYF. The chain links TRBV28 to TRBJ2-7, with TRBD1 identical over 9 bases. Germline CDR1 MDHEN, CDR2 SYDVKM. This CDR3 spans 13 amino acids. With 8 bases clipped from V and 6 bases from J, the junction kept 8 bases outside the gene matches.

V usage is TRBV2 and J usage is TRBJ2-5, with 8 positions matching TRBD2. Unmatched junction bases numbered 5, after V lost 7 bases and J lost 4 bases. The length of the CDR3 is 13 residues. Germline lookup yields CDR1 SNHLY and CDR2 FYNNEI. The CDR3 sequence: CASNPGLGETQYF. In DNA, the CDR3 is TGTGCCAGCAACCCGGGACTAGGAGAGACCCAGTACTTC.

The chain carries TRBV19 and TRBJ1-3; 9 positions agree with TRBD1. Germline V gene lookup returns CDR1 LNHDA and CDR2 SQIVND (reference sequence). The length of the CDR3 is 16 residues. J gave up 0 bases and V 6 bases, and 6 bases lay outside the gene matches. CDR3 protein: CASSPGQGLSGNTIYF. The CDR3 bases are TGTGCCAGTAGCCCGGGACAGGGACTCTCTGGAAACACCATATATTTT.

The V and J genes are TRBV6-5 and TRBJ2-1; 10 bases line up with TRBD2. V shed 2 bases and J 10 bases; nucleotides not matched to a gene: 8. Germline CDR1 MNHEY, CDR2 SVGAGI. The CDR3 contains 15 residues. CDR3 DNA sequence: TGTGCCAGCAGTTACGACCTAGCGGGAGTAAGGGAGCAGTTCTTC. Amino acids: CASSYDLAGVREQFF.

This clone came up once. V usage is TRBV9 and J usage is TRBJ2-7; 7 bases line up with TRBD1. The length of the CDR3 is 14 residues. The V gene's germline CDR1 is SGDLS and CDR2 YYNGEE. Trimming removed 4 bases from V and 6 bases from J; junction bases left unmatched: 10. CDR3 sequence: CASSPGRGGAEQYF. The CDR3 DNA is TGTGCCAGCAGCCCGGGGAGAGGGGGCGCCGAGCAGTACTTC.

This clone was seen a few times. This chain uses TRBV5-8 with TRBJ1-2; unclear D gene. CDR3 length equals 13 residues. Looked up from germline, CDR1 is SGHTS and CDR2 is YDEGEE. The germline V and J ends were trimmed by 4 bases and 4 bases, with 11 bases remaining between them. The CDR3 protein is CASSGVGGYGYTF. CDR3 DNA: TGTGCCAGCAGCGGGGTCGGAGGCTATGGCTACACCTTC.

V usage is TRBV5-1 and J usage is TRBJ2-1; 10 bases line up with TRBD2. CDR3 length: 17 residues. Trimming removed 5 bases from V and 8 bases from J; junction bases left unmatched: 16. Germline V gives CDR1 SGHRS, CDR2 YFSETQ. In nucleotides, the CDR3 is TGCGCCAGCAGTCACGAAGGGAGGCCTAGCGGGAGCGATGAGCAGTTCTTC. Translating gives CASSHEGRPSGSDEQFF.

CDR3 amino acids: CATGSGGNTGELFF. In DNA form, the CDR3 reads TGTGCCACCGGGTCAGGGGGAAACACCGGGGAGCTGTTTTTT. The V gene is TRBV24-1, the J gene TRBJ2-2, with 7 bases aligning to TRBD1. In germline, CDR1 is KGHDR, CDR2 SFDVKD. The CDR3 totals 14 residues. V was clipped by 9 bases and J by 2 bases; unmatched bases: 5.

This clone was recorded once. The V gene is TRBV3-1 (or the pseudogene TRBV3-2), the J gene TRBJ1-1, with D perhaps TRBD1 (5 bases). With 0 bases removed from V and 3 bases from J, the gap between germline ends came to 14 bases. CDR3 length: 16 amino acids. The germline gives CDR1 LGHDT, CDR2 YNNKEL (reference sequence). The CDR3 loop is CASSQDLGGWDTEAFF. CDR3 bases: TGTGCCAGCAGCCAAGATCTGGGGGGATGGGACACTGAAGCTTTCTTT.

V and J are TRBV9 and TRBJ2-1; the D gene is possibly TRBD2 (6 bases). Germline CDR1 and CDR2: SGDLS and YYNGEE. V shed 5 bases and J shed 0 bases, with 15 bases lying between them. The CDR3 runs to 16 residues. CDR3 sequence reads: CASSALGGYSYNEQFF. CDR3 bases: TGTGCCAGCAGTGCCCTGGGGGGTTACTCCTACAATGAGCAGTTCTTC. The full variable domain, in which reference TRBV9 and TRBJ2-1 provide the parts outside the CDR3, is DSGVTQTPKHLITATGQRVTLRCSPRSGDLSVYWYQQSLDQGLQFLIQYYNGEERAKGNILERFSAQQFPDLHSELNLSSLELGDSALYFCASSALGGYSYNEQFFGPGTRLTVL.